This T cell receptor (beta chain) was recovered during a study of beta chain features in type 1 diabetes. For the study at large: The patient and healthy donor groups were comparable for age, gender and cell yields.

This clone was counted at least ten times. The target antigen is unknown. General study points: Among all four CD4+ subsets, Type 1 diabetes patients had TCRB CDR3s that were moderately but significantly shorter. The similarity of naive, central memory and Treg TCRB repertoires appeared greater among patients than among healthy donors. There was no resolution here of whether HLA type influences TCRB rearrangement.

Sort purity for all populations was recorded as exceeding 98%. Since all of the isolated RNA was reverse transcribed, expressed TCRB transcripts were what got sequenced. Sequencing was performed with immunoSEQ multiplex PCR; in TCRdb, only in-frame clones are kept and a portion is missing. The sample contains a few hundred thousand clones, around 10% of which appear only once. CDR3 size: 16 residues. J gave up 0 bases and V 6 bases, and 7 bases lay outside the gene matches. Germline CDR1 SGHAT, CDR2 FQDESV (reference sequence). The rearrangement joins TRBV11-1 to TRBJ2-1; 8 bases align to TRBD2. Sequenced sample: central memory CD4+ T cells from blood. The source is a man aged 25 to 40 with type 1 diabetes. This CDR3 is CASRSTSGSSYNEQFF. As DNA, the CDR3 is TGTGCCAGCAGGTCAACTAGCGGAAGCTCCTACAATGAGCAGTTCTTC.